The T cell receptor (beta chain) under discussion was sequenced for a study of blood T cell repertoires in COVID-19. This CDR3 region has 15 residues. Trimming shortened V by 2 bases and J by 6 bases, and 18 bases separated the two germline ends. The germline V gene has CDR1 SGHRS and CDR2 YFSETQ. Turning to this clone: This specimen includes other DNA sequences encoding the same CDR3.

The assay was immunoSEQ multiplex PCR, and TCRdb's table has in-frame clones only and misses some. The sample has about 190,000 clones, roughly 91% seen once. The sample consisted of peripheral blood. This receptor was taken from a human donor in a cohort sampled during active COVID-19. The rearrangement links TRBV5-1 to TRBJ2-7, with D possibly being TRBD2 (6 bases). CDR3 DNA: TGCGCCAGCAGCTTCGTTCTCGGGGGTGGGAGCGAGCAGTACTTC. It yields the protein CASSFVLGGGSEQYF.